This entry lists 27 T cell receptor beta chains sequenced from one sample in a study of blood T cell repertoires in COVID-19. The table came from immunoSEQ multiplex PCR; TCRdb's copy has only in-frame clones and leaves some out. The sample holds 150,000 to 200,000 clones, 90% seen once. Specimen: peripheral blood. The receptors derive from a man in his fifties or sixties with acute or convalescent COVID-19.

The V gene is TRBV4-2, the J gene TRBJ1-4, with D uncertain. The CDR3 sequence is 12 residues long. Per the germline V gene, CDR1 is LGHNA and CDR2 is YNFKEQ. Trimming stripped 1 base from V and 7 bases from J, with 4 bases between. The CDR3 sequence is CASSQGREKLFF. CDR3 sequence (DNA): TGTGCCAGCAGCCAAGGTCGTGAAAAACTGTTTTTT.

The V call is TRBV6-1, the J call TRBJ1-1; a weak D match, TRBD1 (6 bases). Germline CDR1 is MNHNS and CDR2 is SASEGT. This CDR3 region has 16 residues. Trimming cost V 4 bases and J 1 base, with 16 bases left between them. The CDR3 bases are TGTGCCAGCAGTGCACCGGGACAACCCTCGAACACTGAAGCTTTCTTT. Its translation: CASSAPGQPSNTEAFF.

CDR3 sequence: CASSLADNQPQHF. The DNA for the CDR3 is TGTGCCAGCAGTTTGGCAGATAATCAGCCCCAGCATTTT. V and J are TRBV27 and TRBJ1-5; no clear D. The CDR3 runs to 13 residues. CDR1 and CDR2 (germline): MNHEY, SMNVEV (reference sequence). Trimming took 3 bases from V and 4 from J, leaving 7 bases between them.

The gene calls are TRBV19 and TRBJ2-3, with a weak D call TRBD1 (5 bases). Germline V CDR1 and CDR2: LNHDA, SQIVND (reference sequence). V was cut by 5 bases and J by 8 bases, with 17 bases left in between. The CDR3 has 14 amino acids. The CDR3 sequence is CASSVTVSRATQYF. In nucleotides, the CDR3 is TGTGCCAGTAGTGTGACTGTTTCCAGGGCTACGCAGTATTTT.

CDR3 loop: CASSVREGWTEAFF. As DNA, the CDR3 is TGCGCCAGCAGTGTGAGGGAGGGGTGGACTGAAGCTTTCTTT. The chain recombines TRBV10-1 with TRBJ1-1; D is perhaps TRBD1 (5 bases). The CDR3 is 14 amino acids. Germline CDR1 is WNHNN and CDR2 is SYGVQD (reference sequence). Trimming left V 4 bases short and J 5 bases short, with 14 bases between.

The chain couples TRBV5-6 to TRBJ1-2; D is undetermined. In germline, CDR1 is SGHDT, CDR2 YYEEEE. This CDR3 contains 13 residues. Trimming removed 0 bases at V and 8 bases at J, with 11 bases between. The chain's CDR3 is CASSLGSLFGYTF. DNA of the CDR3: TGTGCCAGCAGCTTGGGTAGTTTGTTCGGCTACACCTTC.

V is TRBV5-4 and J is TRBJ2-7; 8 bases align to TRBD2. V trimming: 4 bases; J trimming: 3 bases; junction bases outside the gene matches: 12. Germline V gene data show CDR1 as SGHNT and CDR2 as YYREEE (reference sequence). The CDR3 spans 16 residues. CDR3 residues: CASSPGPLADYYEQYF. Here the CDR3 DNA reads TGTGCCAGCAGCCCTGGCCCACTAGCGGACTACTACGAGCAGTACTTC. Using reference TRBV5-4 and TRBJ2-7 for the parts outside the CDR3, the full variable domain is ETGVTQSPTHLIKTRGQQVTLRCSSQSGHNTVSWYQQALGQGPQFIFQYYREEENGRGNFPPRFSGLQFPNYSSELNVNALELDDSALYLCASSPGPLADYYEQYFGPGTRLTVT.

The chain employs TRBV19 and TRBJ1-5, with D perhaps TRBD1 (6 bases). The V gene lost 4 bases and the J gene lost 2 bases, with 12 bases spanning the gap. In germline, CDR1 is LNHDA, CDR2 SQIVND (reference sequence). The length of the CDR3 is 15 residues. The CDR3 region is CASSTRQVGNQPQHF. In DNA, the CDR3 is TGTGCCAGTAGTACACGACAGGTGGGCAATCAGCCCCAGCATTTT.

Notes on this clone: Other DNA sequences in this specimen translate into the identical CDR3. The chain combines TRBV18 with TRBJ1-4, with 9 bases matching TRBD1. Trimming took 3 bases from V and 5 from J; bases not matched to a gene: 1. The CDR3 is 14 amino acids. The germline gives CDR1 KGHSH, CDR2 LQKENI. CDR3 coding DNA: TGTGCCAGCTCACCCGGGACAGGGAATGAAAAACTGTTTTTT. Its translation is CASSPGTGNEKLFF.

The chain has TRBV27 and TRBJ2-3; D is uncertain. V was clipped by 4 bases and J by 5 bases, with 19 bases between them. This CDR3 region has 16 residues. Germline CDR1 reads MNHEY; CDR2 reads SMNVEV (reference sequence). Here the CDR3 DNA reads TGTGCCAGCAGTTCGCTCGCGGCGGAGAGTAGAGATACGCAGTATTTT. Translated, it gives CASSSLAAESRDTQYF.

The V gene is TRBV23-1, the J gene TRBJ2-7, with TRBD1 matching 11 bases. TRBV23-1 is placed among ORFs of uncertain function. The CDR3 spans 14 residues. The V gene end was trimmed by 2 bases and the J gene end by 4 bases; junction bases not matched to a gene: 1. CDR3 in amino acids: CASSQRDRGYEQYF. The CDR3 coding sequence is TGCGCCAGCAGTCAAAGGGACAGGGGGTACGAGCAGTACTTC.

The chain recombines TRBV7-8 with TRBJ1-1; no reliable D call. Germline V lookup: CDR1 SGHVS, CDR2 FQNEAQ. This CDR3 contains 15 residues. Between the trimmed V and J ends, which lost 5 bases and 1 base, there was a span of 14 bases. CDR3 sequence: CASSPNAFGNTEAFF. The CDR3 coding sequence is TGTGCCAGCAGCCCAAACGCCTTCGGGAACACTGAAGCTTTCTTT.

In DNA form, the CDR3 reads TGTGCCAGCAGCCACCGACAGGGAGGAAGGACTGAAGCTTTCTTT. It encodes CASSHRQGGRTEAFF. This rearrangement joins TRBV3-1 (or the pseudogene TRBV3-2) to TRBJ1-1; TRBD1 aligns across 7 bases. The V gene end was trimmed by 3 bases and the J gene end by 5 bases; junction bases not matched to a gene: 9. The germline V gene has CDR1 LGHDT and CDR2 YNNKEL (reference sequence). CDR3 length: 15 amino acids.

DNA for the CDR3: TGTGCCAGCAGCCGCGCACTAGACAATGAGCAGTTCTTC. Its protein product is CASSRALDNEQFF. V usage is TRBV7-9 and J usage is TRBJ2-1; tentatively, D is TRBD2 (5 bases). V shed 5 bases and J shed 5 bases, with 10 bases lying between them. The CDR3 spans 13 residues. Germline lookup yields CDR1 SEHNR and CDR2 FQNEAQ (reference sequence).

This clone was picked up a small number of times. The rearrangement joins TRBV7-9 to TRBJ1-1; 7 positions match TRBD1. The CDR3 runs 16 residues. V was pared by 8 bases and J by 0 bases, with 12 bases of the junction left unmatched. Germline loops: CDR1 SEHNR, CDR2 FQNEAQ (reference sequence). As DNA, the CDR3 is TGTGCCAGCTCATCCTCGGGACAGAGGCTGAACACTGAAGCTTTCTTT. It specifies CASSSSGQRLNTEAFF.

The chain uses TRBV7-2 and TRBJ1-2; 8 bases agree with TRBD1. The germline V gene has CDR1 SGHTA and CDR2 FQGNSA. J lost 4 bases, V lost 0 bases, and 13 bases had no gene match. The length of the CDR3 is 18 residues. The CDR3 nucleotides are TGTGCCAGCAGCTTAGCGAGCACCGGGACAGGTACCGTCTATGGCTACACCTTC. Residues: CASSLASTGTGTVYGYTF.

About this clone itself: Its ends do not fully match the called genes, so a read error is possible. This rearrangement joins TRBV2 to TRBJ1-6; 7 nucleotides match TRBD1. CDR3 length equals 17 residues. CDR1 is SNHLY and CDR2 is FYNNEI in the germline V gene. The CDR3 is CASREGPLGTANSPLHF. CDR3 coding DNA: TGTGCCAGCAGGGAAGGCCCCTTGGGGACAGCTAATTCACCCCTCCACTTT.

The gene calls are TRBV18 and TRBJ2-7; 10 nucleotides line up with TRBD2. The junction had 4 bases not matched to a gene; V was cut back by 3 bases and J by 5 bases. Germline CDR1 is KGHSH and CDR2 is LQKENI. CDR3 length: 14 amino acids. The CDR3 DNA sequence: TGTGCCAGCTCACCGGGCCTAGCGGGAGACGAGCAGTACTTC. Its protein is CASSPGLAGDEQYF.

The CDR3 region has the DNA TGTGCCAGCTCACCACTGGGCCAAGTCGGAAACACCATATATTTT. It encodes CASSPLGQVGNTIYF. The rearrangement uses TRBV18 and TRBJ1-3; D gene ambiguous. The CDR3 is 15 residues long. Germline CDR1 is KGHSH and CDR2 is LQKENI. V lost 1 base to trimming and J lost 4 bases, with 11 bases between them.

The genes are TRBV2 and TRBJ2-3, with D maybe TRBD1 (6 bases). CDR3 length equals 15 residues. CDR1 and CDR2 from the germline V gene are SNHLY and FYNNEI. V was shortened by 8 bases and J by 0 bases, with 15 bases between the two germline ends. DNA of the CDR3: TGTGCCAGCCGATGGAGGACAGTAAGCACAGATACGCAGTATTTT. This sequence encodes CASRWRTVSTDTQYF. Full variable domain (rest looked up from reference TRBV2 and TRBJ2-3): EPEVTQTPSHQVTQMGQEVILRCVPISNHLYFYWYRQILGQKVEFLVSFYNNEISEKSEIFDDQFSVERPDGSNFTLKIRSTKLEDSAMYFCASRWRTVSTDTQYFGPGTRLTVL.

The chain links TRBV5-1 to TRBJ1-2, with D possibly matching TRBD1 (5 bases). The CDR3 is 14 amino acids. Trimming removed 0 bases at V and 8 bases at J, with 14 bases between. The germline CDR1 and CDR2 sequences are SGHRS and YFSETQ. In DNA form, the CDR3 reads TGCGCCAGCAGCTTGGATCCGGGGGTTCGCGGCTACACCTTC. This sequence encodes CASSLDPGVRGYTF.

The V gene is TRBV4-3, the J gene TRBJ2-6; perhaps TRBD1 as D (5 bases). Germline-derived CDR1 and CDR2 are LGHNA and YSLEER. The V end lost 3 bases, the J end lost 3 bases, and 9 bases lay between the germline ends. The CDR3 sequence is 15 residues long. CDR3 region: CASSHQGGGANVLTF. CDR3 DNA sequence: TGCGCCAGCAGCCACCAGGGCGGTGGGGCCAACGTCCTGACTTTC.

In its sample, this clone was seen once. V gene TRBV20-1 combines with J gene TRBJ1-2; D is uncertain. The V gene's germline CDR1 is DFQATT and CDR2 SNEGSKA (reference sequence). This CDR3 comprises 10 residues. V was cut by 7 bases and J by 6 bases, with 9 bases left in between. The chain's CDR3 is CSGQRNGYTF. DNA of the CDR3: TGCAGTGGTCAGAGGAATGGCTACACCTTC.

The chain has TRBV18 and TRBJ2-3; D might be TRBD2 (5 bases). Trimming took off 0 bases at V and 3 bases at J, with 13 bases between the two ends. This CDR3 has 16 residues. CDR1 is KGHSH, CDR2 LQKENI, per germline. The CDR3 DNA sequence: TGTGCCAGCTCACCACCGCCGGGAAGCAGGACAGATACGCAGTATTTT. This sequence encodes CASSPPPGSRTDTQYF.

The chain employs TRBV7-6 and TRBJ1-1, with TRBD1 identical over 8 bases. The CDR3 consists of 14 residues. V was clipped by 5 bases and J by 4 bases; unmatched bases: 6. CDR1 and CDR2 from the germline V gene are SGHVS and FNYEAQ. CDR3 sequence: CASSPGQGVTEAFF. The CDR3 nucleotides are TGTGCCAGCAGCCCAGGACAGGGAGTCACTGAAGCTTTCTTT.

The V gene is TRBV9, the J gene TRBJ1-4, with 8 bases lining up with TRBD1. The germline gives CDR1 SGDLS, CDR2 YYNGEE. The V gene end was trimmed by 0 bases and the J gene end by 5 bases; junction bases not matched to a gene: 3. The CDR3 has 15 residues. The CDR3 DNA reads as TGTGCCAGCAGCGTAGGTGACAGGGGCAATGAAAAACTGTTTTTT. Its protein is CASSVGDRGNEKLFF.

This sequence joins TRBV10-1 and TRBJ1-5; D unresolved. V lost 10 bases and J lost 11, with 6 bases in between. The CDR3 totals 8 residues. Germline loops: CDR1 WNHNN, CDR2 SYGVQD (reference sequence). CDR3 nucleotide sequence: TGCGCCACCCCGGCCCAGCATTTT. Its translation is CATPAQHF.